This T cell receptor beta chain was identified during a study of cytomegalovirus exposure and HLA in healthy donors. General study findings and limits: Presence/absence analyses assumed roughly uniform sequencing depth across donors.

This CDR3 comprises 14 residues. Looked up from germline, CDR1 is WNHNN and CDR2 is SYGVQD (reference sequence). With 0 bases removed from V and 2 bases from J, the gap between germline ends came to 7 bases. This PCR relied on a set of 60 Vbeta primers and 13 Jbeta primers. Produced via immunoSEQ multiplex PCR; TCRdb's table is partial and in-frame only. This table holds 210,000 or so clones, about 80% found once. Concerning this clone itself: What it binds is not known.

The origin of this receptor is a woman between 50 and 59 years old in good health and CMV-seropositive. This chain links TRBV10-1 with TRBJ2-5, with D possibly TRBD1 on 6 matching bases. Sequenced input: PBMCs. The CDR3 coding sequence is TGCGCCAGCAGTGAGTCAGGGGGACAAGAGACCCAGTACTTC. Translated: CASSESGGQETQYF.